The 32 T cell receptor beta chains given below trace back to one sample, sequenced in a study of T cells in Graves' hyperthyroidism and ophthalmopathy. Amplification yielded TCR beta CDR3 regions, with RNA transcripts as the source. The primer set for the first-round RT-PCR of the TCR CDR3 was HTBI. TCRdb re-derived calls from the multiplex PCR reads in MiXCR, one entry per CDR3 protein. Seen here are 300,000 to 450,000 distinct CDR3 sequences, over 10% observed once, and the top ten hold around a tenth. Material for sequencing was blood. The origin of the receptors is a young woman with Graves' hyperthyroidism.

V gene TRBV7-9 combines with J gene TRBJ2-2; D is perhaps TRBD1 (5 bases). The CDR3 spans 16 residues. CDR1 is SEHNR, CDR2 FQNEAQ, per germline (reference sequence). The germline V and J ends were trimmed by 2 bases and 5 bases, with 15 bases remaining between them. The CDR3 DNA follows: TGTGCCAGCAGCTTATCCAAGGGGTTAAGGACCGGGGAGCTGTTTTTT. As protein: CASSLSKGLRTGELFF. The full variable domain, in which reference TRBV7-9 and TRBJ2-2 provide the parts outside the CDR3, is DTGVSQNPRHKITKRGQNVTFRCDPISEHNRLYWYRQTLGQGPEFLTYFQNEAQLEKSRLLSDRFSAERPKGSFSTLEIQRTEQGDSAMYLCASSLSKGLRTGELFFGEGSRLTVL.

The CDR3 DNA reads TGTGCCAGCAGCTCCGGACTAGCGGGACTCTCCTACGAGCAGTACTTC. This sequence encodes CASSSGLAGLSYEQYF. The chain joins TRBV7-9 to TRBJ2-7; 12 bases are shared with TRBD2. Unmatched junction bases numbered 4, after V lost 4 bases and J lost 0 bases. Germline V gene sequence: CDR1 SEHNR, CDR2 FQNEAQ (reference sequence). This CDR3 has 16 residues.

V gene TRBV19 combines with J gene TRBJ1-4, with D possibly TRBD1 on 5 matching bases. CDR1 is LNHDA and CDR2 is SQIVND in the germline V gene (reference sequence). The CDR3 spans 12 residues. Trimming shortened V by 8 bases and J by 8 bases, and 12 bases separated the two germline ends. The CDR3 reads CASGGTVEKLFF. As DNA, the CDR3 is TGTGCCAGTGGGGGGACCGTCGAAAAACTGTTTTTT.

The chain couples TRBV27 to TRBJ2-7; 7 nucleotides match TRBD2. Germline values: CDR1 MNHEY, CDR2 SMNVEV (reference sequence). The CDR3 totals 15 residues. Germline trimming cut 6 bases from V and 3 bases from J; bases unmatched to any gene: 11. The chain's CDR3 is CASRSPGTKYYEQYF. The CDR3 DNA reads as TGTGCCAGCAGAAGTCCCGGGACTAAATACTACGAGCAGTACTTC.

Comments on this clonotype: Germline is not matched at one junction end, which may reflect a read error. This sequence joins TRBV19 and TRBJ2-7; TRBD2 matches at 7 bases. CDR3 length equals 19 residues. Germline lookup yields CDR1 LNHDA and CDR2 SQIVND (reference sequence). The CDR3 bases are TGTGCCAGTGGTATGTCAAGCGGGGCTGTGGGAAGGTCGATGTACGAGCAGTACTTC. Its translation is CASGMSSGAVGRSMYEQYF.

This clonotype was seen at least ten times. The chain combines TRBV27 with TRBJ2-3; TRBD1 matches at 7 bases. Germline V gene lookup returns CDR1 MNHEY and CDR2 SMNVEV (reference sequence). The CDR3 runs to 15 residues. The junction had 10 bases not matched to a gene; V was cut back by 6 bases and J by 4 bases. This CDR3 reads CASSLTGQGPDTQYF. CDR3 in DNA: TGTGCCAGCAGCTTGACAGGGCAGGGCCCAGATACGCAGTATTTT.

Many counts were recorded for this clonotype. The V call is TRBV6-5, the J call TRBJ2-5; 11 positions match TRBD2. Trimming took 0 bases from V and 4 from J; bases not matched to a gene: 13. Germline CDR1 is MNHEY and CDR2 is SVGAGI. The CDR3 runs 19 residues. CDR3: CASSYSTRKPLAGGETQYF. Here the CDR3 DNA reads TGTGCCAGCAGTTACTCGACGAGAAAACCCCTAGCGGGGGGAGAGACCCAGTACTTC.

This clonotype appeared a few times. This chain links TRBV24-1 with TRBJ2-1; D may be TRBD1 or TRBD2 (5 bases each). Trimming left V 2 bases short and J 7 bases short, with 14 bases between. This CDR3 contains 15 residues. CDR1 is KGHDR, CDR2 SFDVKD, per germline. This chain's CDR3 is CATSDWGTEGNEQFF. In nucleotides, the CDR3 is TGTGCCACCAGTGATTGGGGGACCGAGGGAAATGAGCAGTTCTTC.

The genes are TRBV6-1 and TRBJ1-1; perhaps TRBD1 as D (5 bases). This CDR3 has 14 amino acids. V was shortened by 6 bases and J by 5 bases, with 16 bases between the two germline ends. The V gene's germline CDR1 is MNHNS and CDR2 SASEGT. The CDR3 DNA sequence: TGTGCCAGCAGCCGGGGGGGTAAGGGTACTGAAGCTTTCTTT. Protein product: CASSRGGKGTEAFF.

This clonotype was observed a handful of times. The CDR3 nucleotides are TGTGCCAGCAGCGTAGGGACGAGTGAAGCTTTCTTT. Amino acids: CASSVGTSEAFF. The gene calls are TRBV9 and TRBJ1-1; D unresolved. The CDR3 has 12 residues. Trimming shortened V by 0 bases and J by 7 bases, and 7 bases separated the two germline ends. Germline V lookup: CDR1 SGDLS, CDR2 YYNGEE.

The chain links TRBV18 to TRBJ1-2; D is uncertain. Germline CDR1 reads KGHSH; CDR2 reads LQKENI. Trimming shortened V by 6 bases and J by 2 bases, and 10 bases separated the two germline ends. This CDR3 is built from 13 residues. CDR3 in amino acids: CASSSDENYGYTF. In DNA form, the CDR3 reads TGTGCCAGCTCTTCGGATGAAAACTATGGCTACACCTTC.

This clonotype has a count of ten or more. The V and J genes are TRBV27 and TRBJ1-6, with no clear D. The germline V gene encodes CDR1 MNHEY and CDR2 SMNVEV (reference sequence). The V gene lost 6 bases and the J gene lost 4 bases, with 10 bases spanning the gap. The CDR3 has 14 residues. CDR3 sequence (DNA): TGTGCCAGCAGCAGGCAGTCTTATAATTCACCCCTCCACTTT. Translation: CASSRQSYNSPLHF.

The rearrangement links TRBV7-3 to TRBJ2-2; D remains unclear. With 5 bases removed from V and 6 bases from J, the gap between germline ends came to 10 bases. Germline assignment: CDR1 SGHTA and CDR2 FQGTGA. The CDR3 is 13 amino acids. CDR3 sequence (DNA): TGTGCCAGCAGCCGTTTACTCTCCGGGGAGCTGTTTTTT. This gives the protein CASSRLLSGELFF.

In this sample, this clonotype turned up a few times. The rearrangement joins TRBV20-1 to TRBJ1-4; unclear D gene. The germline V gene has CDR1 DFQATT and CDR2 SNEGSKA (reference sequence). Trimming took off 3 bases at V and 6 bases at J, with 14 bases between the two ends. This CDR3 is 14 amino acids long. CDR3 amino acids: CSARVRELDEKLFF. The CDR3, as DNA: TGCAGTGCTAGGGTGAGGGAGTTGGATGAAAAACTGTTTTTT.

This clonotype was counted between two and nine times. The gene calls are TRBV6-1 and TRBJ1-2; D is perhaps TRBD1 (5 bases). CDR1 and CDR2 (germline): MNHNS, SASEGT. The V and J ends lost 8 bases and 6 bases respectively, with 16 bases between them. The CDR3 consists of 13 residues. The CDR3 region is CASGGETFHGYTF. CDR3 nucleotide sequence: TGTGCCAGCGGGGGGGAGACCTTCCATGGCTACACCTTC.

This clonotype has ten or more counts. In DNA, the CDR3 is TGTGCCAGCAGCTCACGGGGGGGTGGCACAGATACGCAGTATTTT. This translates into CASSSRGGGTDTQYF. The J gene is TRBJ2-3, the V gene TRBV2; 8 nucleotides align to TRBD2. Germline CDR1 is SNHLY and CDR2 is FYNNEI. The CDR3 sequence is 15 residues long. With V trimmed by 6 bases and J by 1 base, 6 bases remained unmatched.

On this clonotype: An end of the junction differs from the germline gene, which may be a read error. The chain has TRBV20-1 and TRBJ2-7, with a tentative D call TRBD1 (5 bases). Germline V gene data show CDR1 as DFQATT and CDR2 as SNEGSKA (reference sequence). The CDR3 extends over 13 amino acids. CDR3 bases: TGCAGTGCTATTTTGGACACTACCTACGAGCAGTGCTTC. Encoded protein: CSAILDTTYEQCF.

The table lists this clonotype with many counts. The chain carries TRBV2 and TRBJ2-5; a weak D match, TRBD2 (5 bases). This CDR3 is 13 amino acids long. Deletions cut 6 bases from V and 1 base from J, with 9 bases between. From germline, CDR1 is SNHLY and CDR2 FYNNEI. The CDR3 spells CASRGVVQETQYF. CDR3 DNA sequence: TGTGCCAGCAGGGGAGTAGTCCAAGAGACCCAGTACTTC.

CDR3 bases: TGTGCCAGCAGTTACTCTTACACCTATGGCTACACCTTC. Protein: CASSYSYTYGYTF. The rearrangement joins TRBV6-5 to TRBJ1-2; D gene ambiguous. The germline V gene has CDR1 MNHEY and CDR2 SVGAGI. This CDR3 is built from 13 residues. The V and J ends lost 0 bases and 4 bases respectively, with 6 bases between them.

In its sample, this clonotype was seen a few times. The chain combines TRBV19 with TRBJ2-5; D is possibly TRBD2 (6 bases). The germline CDR1 and CDR2 sequences are LNHDA and SQIVND (reference sequence). This CDR3 is 16 amino acids long. The V and J ends lost 3 bases and 1 base respectively, with 15 bases between them. The DNA of the CDR3 is TGTGCCAGTAGTATCGGATCTGGGGGGTTCCAAGAGACCCAGTACTTC. As protein: CASSIGSGGFQETQYF. The variable domain in full, completed from reference TRBV19 and TRBJ2-5, reads DGGITQSPKYLFRKEGQNVTLSCEQNLNHDAMYWYRQDPGQGLRLIYYSQIVNDFQKGDIAEGYSVSREKKESFPLTVTSAQKNPTAFYLCASSIGSGGFQETQYFGPGTRLLVL.

As concerns this clonotype: The junction differs from germline at one of its ends, possibly a read error. CDR3: CVSSLVRAQDTQYF. Written as DNA, the CDR3 is TGTGTCAGCAGCTTGGTCAGGGCCCAAGATACGCAGTATTTT. The V gene is TRBV5-4, the J gene TRBJ2-3; D is possibly TRBD1 (5 bases). The CDR3 spans 14 residues. Germline V CDR1 and CDR2: SGHNT, YYREEE (reference sequence).

V usage is TRBV27 and J usage is TRBJ2-2; D gene ambiguous. The V gene lost 2 bases and the J gene lost 4 bases, with 14 bases spanning the gap. Germline CDR1 MNHEY, CDR2 SMNVEV (reference sequence). This CDR3 spans 16 amino acids. The CDR3 loop is CASSLESGTLTGELFF. CDR3 nucleotides: TGTGCCAGCAGTTTAGAATCGGGCACGCTCACCGGGGAGCTGTTTTTT.

There are many counts of this clonotype. V and J are TRBV3-1 and TRBJ1-5; D possibly corresponds to TRBD1 (5 bases). The ends were cut back, 4 bases at V and 6 bases at J, with 13 bases in the middle. In germline, CDR1 is LGHDT, CDR2 YNNKEL (reference sequence). There are 14 residues in the CDR3. CDR3 DNA: TGTGCCAGCAGCCCGGGGGTGGAGGGTCAGCCCCAGCATTTT. Its protein is CASSPGVEGQPQHF.

The chain employs TRBV9 and TRBJ2-2; D unclear. Trimming pared 0 bases from V and 3 bases from J, leaving 6 bases between. The germline V gene encodes CDR1 SGDLS and CDR2 YYNGEE. The CDR3 has 14 residues. CDR3 DNA: TGTGCCAGCAGCGTAGAACAGTACACCGGGGAGCTGTTTTTT. Protein product: CASSVEQYTGELFF.

Regarding this clonotype: This may be a read error: a much more frequent sequence differs by one nucleotide. This sequence joins TRBV6-1 and TRBJ1-2, with 8 bases fitting TRBD1. The CDR3 extends over 14 amino acids. The germline V gene encodes CDR1 MNHNS and CDR2 SASEGT. Here the CDR3 reads CASSGRQGSYDYTF. The CDR3 coding sequence is TGTGCCAGCAGTGGAAGACAGGGGAGCTATGACTACACCTTC.

The gene calls are TRBV28 and TRBJ1-2; 7 bases agree with TRBD1. The CDR3 consists of 16 residues. Germline CDR1 and CDR2: MDHEN and SYDVKM. V shed 5 bases and J 4 bases; nucleotides not matched to a gene: 13. This CDR3 reads CASSPPREGAAYGYTF. The CDR3, as DNA: TGTGCCAGCAGTCCCCCGCGGGAGGGGGCGGCCTATGGCTACACCTTC.

CDR3 coding DNA: TGTGCCACCAGTGATTCAAACAGGGGGCCCCGCAATGAGCAGTTCTTC. Its protein product is CATSDSNRGPRNEQFF. This chain links TRBV24-1 with TRBJ2-1; TRBD1 agrees at 9 bases. Unmatched junction bases numbered 7, after V lost 2 bases and J lost 6 bases. The CDR3 sequence is 16 residues long. CDR1 is KGHDR and CDR2 is SFDVKD in the germline V gene.

This clonotype occurred many times. The rearrangement joins TRBV27 to TRBJ2-3; D might be TRBD2 (5 bases). This CDR3 comprises 16 residues. Germline CDR1 MNHEY, CDR2 SMNVEV (reference sequence). The V end was cut by 8 bases, the J end by 0 bases, with 18 bases between. The CDR3: CASRTLAFSSTDTQYF. The CDR3 DNA reads TGTGCCAGCCGAACCCTAGCTTTCTCTAGCACAGATACGCAGTATTTT.

This clonotype was counted many times. The V and J genes are TRBV27 and TRBJ2-3; D not certain. Trimming pared 0 bases from V and 2 bases from J, leaving 12 bases between. There are 16 residues in the CDR3. The germline V gene encodes CDR1 MNHEY and CDR2 SMNVEV (reference sequence). The CDR3 DNA is TGTGCCAGCAGTTTATCGAGCGACGGAATCACAGATACGCAGTATTTT. Translated, it gives CASSLSSDGITDTQYF.

This clonotype showed up just a few times. V usage is TRBV6-4 and J usage is TRBJ1-2; a weak D match, TRBD1 (6 bases). V lost 0 bases and J 5 bases, leaving 10 bases between the germline ends. CDR3 length: 14 amino acids. The germline gives CDR1 MRHNA, CDR2 SNTAGT. The DNA for the CDR3 is TGTGCCAGCAGTGACTCGGCAGGGGCTTATGGCTACACCTTC. Amino acid sequence: CASSDSAGAYGYTF.

This clonotype showed up just a few times. The rearrangement links TRBV7-9 to TRBJ2-6; D ambiguous. V was clipped by 9 bases and J by 1 base, with 22 bases between them. CDR1 is SEHNR, CDR2 FQNEAQ, per germline (reference sequence). This CDR3 region has 18 residues. DNA for the CDR3: TGTGCCAGTAGTCTCCGGGCCGCTTGGGTGTCTGGGGCCAACGTCCTGACTTTC. Protein sequence: CASSLRAAWVSGANVLTF. The whole variable domain, filled in from reference TRBV7-9 and TRBJ2-6, reads DTGVSQNPRHKITKRGQNVTFRCDPISEHNRLYWYRQTLGQGPEFLTYFQNEAQLEKSRLLSDRFSAERPKGSFSTLEIQRTEQGDSAMYLCASSLRAAWVSGANVLTFGAGSRLTVL.

The sample holds many counts of this clonotype. The chain couples TRBV28 to TRBJ2-5; D may be TRBD1 (5 bases). V lost 5 bases, J lost 2 bases, and 12 bases lay in between. Looked up from germline, CDR1 is MDHEN and CDR2 is SYDVKM. The length of the CDR3 is 14 residues. CDR3 region: CASSPATDQETQYF. The CDR3 nucleotides are TGTGCCAGCAGTCCCGCGACAGATCAAGAGACCCAGTACTTC.